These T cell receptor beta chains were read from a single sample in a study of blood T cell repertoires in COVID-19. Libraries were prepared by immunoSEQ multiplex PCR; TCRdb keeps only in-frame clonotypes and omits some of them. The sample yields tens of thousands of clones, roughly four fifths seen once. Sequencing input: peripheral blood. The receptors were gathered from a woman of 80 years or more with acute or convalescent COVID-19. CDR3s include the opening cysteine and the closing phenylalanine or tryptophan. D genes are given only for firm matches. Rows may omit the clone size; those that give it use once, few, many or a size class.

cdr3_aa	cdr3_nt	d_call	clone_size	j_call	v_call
CASRSPSGSSALGFF	TGTGCAAGTCGCTCCCCTAGCGGGAGTTCGGCATTGGGGTTCTTC	NA	once	TRBJ2-1	TRBV12-2
CASSFAGRGDTQYF	TGCGCCAGCAGCTTTGCCGGCAGGGGAGATACGCAGTATTTT	NA	NA	TRBJ2-3	TRBV5-1
CASSFPGTYEQYF	TGCGCCAGCAGCTTCCCGGGAACCTACGAGCAGTACTTC	NA	NA	TRBJ2-7	TRBV5-1
CASSLGPGVAGELFF	TGTGCCAGCAGCTTGGGGCCGGGGGTCGCCGGGGAGCTGTTTTTT	NA	NA	TRBJ2-2	TRBV5-6
CASSGLGSTEAFF	TGCGCCAGCAGTGGTTTGGGGAGCACTGAAGCTTTCTTT	NA	NA	TRBJ1-1	TRBV10-1
CASSLALAASTDTQYF	TGCGCCAGCAGCTTGGCCTTGGCGGCAAGCACAGATACGCAGTATTTT	NA	NA	TRBJ2-3	TRBV5-1
CASSQDGVELNEQFF	TGTGCCAGCAGCCAAGACGGGGTGGAGCTTAATGAGCAGTTCTTC	NA	NA	TRBJ2-1	TRBV4-2
CSASDGTINQPQHF	TGCAGTGCTAGTGATGGGACAATTAATCAGCCCCAGCATTTT	NA	few	TRBJ1-5	TRBV20-1
CAAWGGPGETQYF	TGTGCCGCTTGGGGAGGGCCAGGAGAGACCCAGTACTTC	TRBD2	NA	TRBJ2-5	TRBV10-3
CASSQEWHQGNGYTF	TGTGCCAGCAGCCAAGAATGGCACCAGGGGAATGGCTACACCTTC	NA	NA	TRBJ1-2	TRBV3-1/TRBV3-2